This T cell receptor (beta chain) was identified during a study of Graves' ophthalmopathy and Graves' hyperthyroidism. This clonotype appeared a few times. CDR3 regions of TCR beta were amplified from RNA transcripts. In the first round, RT-PCR was carried out with HTBI primers, and a multiplex PCR formed the second round. TCRdb used MiXCR to reprocess the multiplex PCR reads, holding one entry per CDR3 protein. The table lists about 390,000 distinct CDR3 sequences, 15% of them singletons. Clinical symptoms and serum thyroxine were used for diagnosis; TRAb, thyroid ultrasound and orbital computed tomography were also relied on. Per the germline V gene, CDR1 is MNHNS and CDR2 is SASEGT. V trimming: 6 bases; J trimming: 5 bases; junction bases outside the gene matches: 6. The CDR3 spans 13 residues.

The sequenced material came from peripheral blood. The sequence was collected from a woman between 18 and 29 years old with stable Graves' hyperthyroidism. The V call is TRBV6-1, the J call TRBJ2-5; 7 positions agree with TRBD1. The CDR3 bases are TGTGCCAGCAGGCCGGGGACAGTCGAGACCCAGTACTTC. It translates to CASRPGTVETQYF.